This T cell receptor (beta chain) stems from a study of T cells after yellow fever vaccination. V lost 6 bases and J 3 bases, leaving 20 bases between the germline ends. CDR1 and CDR2 (germline): SGHAT, FQNNGV. This CDR3 is 17 amino acids long. TCRdb re-called the 5' RACE reads through MiXCR, storing one row per CDR3 protein. This sample has 250,000 to 350,000 distinct CDR3 sequences; around 4.4% occur once, and the top ten carry approximately 19%. The J gene is TRBJ2-2, the V gene TRBV11-2; D might be TRBD1 (5 bases). The source material was PBMCs, sampled 15 days after the yellow fever booster vaccination. The sequence was collected from a man aged 18 to 30 who received the YFV17D yellow fever vaccine. DNA for the CDR3: TGTGCCAGCAGAATCAGCTTAGTCAGGGTCGACACCGGGGAGCTGTTTTTT. This translates into CASRISLVRVDTGELFF.